This T cell receptor (beta chain) emerged from a study of blood T cell repertoires in COVID-19. Study-wide background: Material from acute and convalescent COVID-19 was sourced from the United States, Italy and Spain. PBMCs, B-cell-depleted T cells, or T cells provided the cDNA or gDNA that made up the material.

In the original workflow: Reference gene primer amplification gave nucleated cell count estimates. Using immunoSEQ multiplex PCR, the repertoire was profiled, and TCRdb retains in-frame clones only, with some absent. That table furnishes V, J and clone size, whereas the DNA furnished D and trimming. Of fewer than 200,000 clones in the sample, roughly 85% are singletons; the top ten hold 8% to 10%. In germline, CDR1 is SGHRS, CDR2 YFSETQ. This CDR3 has 15 residues. With 4 bases removed from V and 2 bases from J, the gap between germline ends came to 13 bases. This chain connects TRBV5-1 to TRBJ2-1; D gene unclear. Sequenced material: peripheral blood. This clonotype originated in a man in his fifties with active or convalescent COVID-19. DNA for the CDR3: TGCGCCAGCAGCGCGCTGGCAGGTACCTACAATGAGCAGTTCTTC. This sequence encodes CASSALAGTYNEQFF.